This entry lists 13 T cell receptor beta chains sequenced from one sample in a study of regulatory T cells in long-lasting Graves disease. Arm-PCR with iRepertoire HTBI primers amplified the CDR3 regions for these TCR beta libraries. TCRdb reprocessed the multiplex PCR reads via MiXCR and lists one record per CDR3 protein. The table includes under 300,000 distinct CDR3 sequences, 20% to 25% detected once. Time point: newly diagnosed GD, antithyroid drugs for less than 3 months. Isolated PBMC RNA provided the starting material for the TCR library. Sequenced here: peripheral blood mononuclear cells (PBMCs), sampled at new diagnosis, from a patient treated with antithyroid drugs. The origin of the receptors is a female donor with Graves disease.

This clonotype was counted at least ten times. The rearrangement uses TRBV7-2 and TRBJ2-2, with D uncertain. Trimming removed 1 base at V and 4 bases at J, with 7 bases between. The CDR3 is made up of 14 amino acids. The germline V gene has CDR1 SGHTA and CDR2 FQGNSA. CDR3: CASSLGPRTGELFF. The CDR3 DNA reads TGTGCCAGCAGCTTAGGTCCGCGCACCGGGGAGCTGTTTTTT.

This clonotype was counted at least ten times. This chain uses TRBV4-1 with TRBJ2-1; possible D gene TRBD2, 6 bases. Germline V CDR1 and CDR2: MGHRA, YSYEKL. The ends were cut back, 1 base at V and 3 bases at J, with 22 bases in the middle. This CDR3 has 19 residues. The CDR3 region has the DNA TGCGCCAGCAGCCAAGGGGAGCGGGTCTCATCCCGCGGCTACAATGAGCAGTTCTTC. It is translated as CASSQGERVSSRGYNEQFF.

This chain connects TRBV28 to TRBJ2-1, with 7 nucleotides matching TRBD1. The germline CDR1 and CDR2 sequences are MDHEN and SYDVKM. The CDR3 sequence is 15 residues long. V was clipped by 5 bases and J by 1 base; unmatched bases: 5. As DNA, the CDR3 is TGTGCCAGCAGTCCAGACAGGGTGTCCTACAATGAGCAGTTCTTC. Protein product: CASSPDRVSYNEQFF.

The chain combines TRBV2 with TRBJ1-1, with 12 bases that match TRBD1. The junction had 19 bases not matched to a gene; V was cut back by 9 bases and J by 2 bases. This CDR3 contains 19 residues. CDR1 is SNHLY and CDR2 is FYNNEI in the germline V gene. The CDR3 is CASLRSSGTGGAGNTEAFF. The CDR3 DNA follows: TGTGCCAGTCTTCGATCCTCCGGGACAGGGGGCGCCGGAAACACTGAAGCTTTCTTT.

This clonotype was found many times. This sequence joins TRBV6-1 and TRBJ2-1; TRBD2 aligns across 7 bases. This CDR3 region has 14 residues. Germline lookup yields CDR1 MNHNS and CDR2 SASEGT. J was trimmed by 7 bases and V by 9 bases; bases with no gene match: 12. Written as DNA, the CDR3 is TGTGCCAGTTCTTATAGCGGGCTTTCTAATGAGCAGTTCTTC. Translated: CASSYSGLSNEQFF.

This clonotype was recorded at least ten times. The rearrangement links TRBV27 to TRBJ1-6; 10 positions match TRBD1. Germline-derived CDR1 and CDR2 are MNHEY and SMNVEV (reference sequence). This CDR3 has 15 residues. V was pared by 5 bases and J by 10 bases, with 8 bases of the junction left unmatched. The CDR3 nucleotides read TGTGCCAGCAGTCCAACATGGACAGGGGGGTCACCCCTCCACTTT. It is translated as CASSPTWTGGSPLHF.

The sample holds a few counts of this clonotype. J is TRBJ2-1 and V is TRBV5-8; 7 bases agree with TRBD1. CDR1 is SGHTS, CDR2 YDEGEE, per germline. Trimming cost V 0 bases and J 8 bases; bases outside gene matches: 5. The CDR3 sequence is 14 residues long. This CDR3 is CASSLEVGGDEQFF. Written as DNA, the CDR3 is TGTGCCAGCAGCTTGGAGGTAGGGGGCGATGAGCAGTTCTTC.

About this clonotype itself: A read error is the likely source, as a far larger clone sits one nucleotide away. This chain links TRBV7-2 with TRBJ1-4; weak D call: TRBD1 (5 bases). V gave up 4 bases and J gave up 5 bases, with 20 bases separating them. This CDR3 has 17 residues. From germline, CDR1 is SGHTA and CDR2 FQGNSA. The CDR3 sequence is CASSSLVGRGYNEKLFF. The CDR3 DNA reads TGTGCCAGCAGCTCCCTGGTAGGGAGGGGATACAATGAAAAACTGTTTTTT.

A few counts support this clonotype. The chain couples TRBV25-1 to TRBJ2-7; tentatively, D is TRBD2 (6 bases). Germline V gene lookup returns CDR1 MGHDK and CDR2 SYGVNS. V was shortened by 3 bases and J by 4 bases, with 16 bases between the two germline ends. This CDR3 is built from 15 residues. The CDR3 DNA is TGTGCCAGCAGTGATTCCTCGGCAGGGAGGTACGAGCAGTACTTC. Amino acids: CASSDSSAGRYEQYF.

This clonotype was detected ten times or more. This chain uses TRBV7-2 with TRBJ1-2, with TRBD1 as a possible D gene (5 bases). Deletions cut 0 bases from V and 0 bases from J, with 8 bases between. This CDR3 region has 15 residues. The germline CDR1 and CDR2 sequences are SGHTA and FQGNSA. In DNA form, the CDR3 reads TGTGCCAGCAGCTTAGCGGAGACAGCTAACTATGGCTACACCTTC. Translating it yields CASSLAETANYGYTF.

In this sample, this clonotype turned up many times. The chain combines TRBV14 with TRBJ1-2; 7 positions match TRBD1. Germline CDR1 reads SGHDN; CDR2 reads FVKESK. With V trimmed by 0 bases and J by 4 bases, 5 bases remained unmatched. The CDR3 runs to 15 residues. The CDR3 reads CASSQDQGTVYGYTF. For the CDR3, the DNA is TGTGCCAGCAGCCAAGATCAAGGGACAGTCTATGGCTACACCTTC.

This clonotype has at least ten counts. The chain combines TRBV20-1 with TRBJ1-2; D is unclear. The V end was cut by 0 bases, the J end by 7 bases, with 12 bases between. The length of the CDR3 is 13 residues. Germline V lookup: CDR1 DFQATT, CDR2 SNEGSKA (reference sequence). CDR3 sequence reads: CSARDLALAGYTF. In nucleotides, the CDR3 is TGCAGTGCTAGAGATCTGGCCCTCGCTGGCTACACCTTC.

In this sample, this clonotype turned up many times. The chain uses TRBV3-1 and TRBJ1-1; D possibly corresponds to TRBD1 (5 bases). Between the trimmed V and J ends, which lost 6 bases and 0 bases, there was a span of 11 bases. Germline assignment: CDR1 LGHDT and CDR2 YNNKEL (reference sequence). There are 14 residues in the CDR3. The CDR3 nucleotides read TGTGCCAGCAGTCATAGACAGTTGAACACTGAAGCTTTCTTT. Translated: CASSHRQLNTEAFF.